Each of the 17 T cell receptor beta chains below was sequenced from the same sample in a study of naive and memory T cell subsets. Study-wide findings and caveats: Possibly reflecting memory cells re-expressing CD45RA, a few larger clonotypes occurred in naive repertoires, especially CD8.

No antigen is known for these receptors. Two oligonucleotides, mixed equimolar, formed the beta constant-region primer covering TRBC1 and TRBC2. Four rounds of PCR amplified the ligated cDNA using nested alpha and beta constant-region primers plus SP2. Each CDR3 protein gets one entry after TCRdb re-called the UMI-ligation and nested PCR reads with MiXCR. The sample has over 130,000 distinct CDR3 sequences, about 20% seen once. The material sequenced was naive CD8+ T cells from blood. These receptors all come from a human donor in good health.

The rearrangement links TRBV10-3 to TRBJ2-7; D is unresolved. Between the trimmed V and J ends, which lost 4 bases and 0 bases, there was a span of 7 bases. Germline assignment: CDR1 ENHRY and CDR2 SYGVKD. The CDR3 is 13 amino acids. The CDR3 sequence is CAISVGTSYEQYF. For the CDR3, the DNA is TGTGCCATCAGTGTGGGCACCTCCTACGAGCAGTACTTC.

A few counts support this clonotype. CDR3 residues: CASSYSGRQRSANYGYTF. Written as DNA, the CDR3 is TGTGCCAGCAGTTACTCGGGTAGACAGAGATCGGCTAACTATGGCTACACCTTC. The chain employs TRBV6-5 and TRBJ1-2; D is possibly TRBD1 (5 bases). The CDR3 is 18 amino acids. Germline V lookup: CDR1 MNHEY, CDR2 SVGAGI. V was trimmed by 0 bases and J by 0 bases, leaving 17 bases between them.

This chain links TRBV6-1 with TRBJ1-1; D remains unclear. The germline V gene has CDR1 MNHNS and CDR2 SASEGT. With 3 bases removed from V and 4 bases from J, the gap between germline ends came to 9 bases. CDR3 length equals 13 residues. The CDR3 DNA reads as TGTGCCAGCAGTGATCCGGGTTTCACTGAAGCTTTCTTT. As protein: CASSDPGFTEAFF.

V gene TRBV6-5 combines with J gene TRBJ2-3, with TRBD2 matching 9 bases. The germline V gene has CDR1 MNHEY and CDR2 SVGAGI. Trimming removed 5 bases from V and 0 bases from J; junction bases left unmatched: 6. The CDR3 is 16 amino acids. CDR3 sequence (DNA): TGTGCCAGCAGTCAGCCGGGACTAGCCAGCACAGATACGCAGTATTTT. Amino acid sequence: CASSQPGLASTDTQYF.

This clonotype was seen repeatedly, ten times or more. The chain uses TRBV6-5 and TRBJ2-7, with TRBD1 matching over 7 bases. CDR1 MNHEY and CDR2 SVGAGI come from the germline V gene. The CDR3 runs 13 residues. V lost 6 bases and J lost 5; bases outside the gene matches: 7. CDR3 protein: CASSPGTADEQYF. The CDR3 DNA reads TGTGCCAGCAGCCCGGGGACAGCCGACGAGCAGTACTTC.

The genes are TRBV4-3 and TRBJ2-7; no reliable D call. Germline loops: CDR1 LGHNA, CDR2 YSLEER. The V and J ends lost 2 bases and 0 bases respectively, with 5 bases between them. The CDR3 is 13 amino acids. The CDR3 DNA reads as TGCGCCAGCAGCCAATACGTCTCCTACGAGCAGTACTTC. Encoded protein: CASSQYVSYEQYF.

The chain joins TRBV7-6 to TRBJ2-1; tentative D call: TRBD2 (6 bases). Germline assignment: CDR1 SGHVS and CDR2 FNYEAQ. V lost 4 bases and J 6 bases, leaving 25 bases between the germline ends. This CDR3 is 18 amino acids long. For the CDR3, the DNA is TGTGCCAGCAGCTCTTATCCTTGGGGTAGCGGCGCTTCCAATGAGCAGTTCTTC. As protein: CASSSYPWGSGASNEQFF. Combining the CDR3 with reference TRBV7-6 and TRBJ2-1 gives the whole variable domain GAGVSQSPRYKVTKRGQDVALRCDPISGHVSLYWYRQALGQGPEFLTYFNYEAQQDKSGLPNDRFSAERPEGSISTLTIQRTEQRDSAMYRCASSSYPWGSGASNEQFFGPGTRLTVL.

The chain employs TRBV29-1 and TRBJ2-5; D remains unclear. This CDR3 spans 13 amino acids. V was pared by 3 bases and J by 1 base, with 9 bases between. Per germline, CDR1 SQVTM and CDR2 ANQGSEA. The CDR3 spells CSVESGIQETQYF. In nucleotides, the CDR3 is TGCAGCGTTGAGTCTGGAATCCAAGAGACCCAGTACTTC.

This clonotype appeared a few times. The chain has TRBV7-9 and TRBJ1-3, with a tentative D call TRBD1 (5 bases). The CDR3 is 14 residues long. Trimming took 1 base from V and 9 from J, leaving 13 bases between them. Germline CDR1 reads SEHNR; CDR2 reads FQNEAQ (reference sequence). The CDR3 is CASSLGAGIRTIYF. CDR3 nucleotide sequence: TGTGCCAGCAGCTTAGGGGCAGGGATTCGCACCATATATTTT.

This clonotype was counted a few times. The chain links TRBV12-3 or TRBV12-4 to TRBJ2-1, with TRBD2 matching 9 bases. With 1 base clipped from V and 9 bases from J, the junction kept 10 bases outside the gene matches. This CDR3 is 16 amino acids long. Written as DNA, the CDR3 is TGTGCCAGCAGTTTAGTGCGGGAGGGCCTTTATGGTGAGCAGTTCTTC. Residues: CASSLVREGLYGEQFF.

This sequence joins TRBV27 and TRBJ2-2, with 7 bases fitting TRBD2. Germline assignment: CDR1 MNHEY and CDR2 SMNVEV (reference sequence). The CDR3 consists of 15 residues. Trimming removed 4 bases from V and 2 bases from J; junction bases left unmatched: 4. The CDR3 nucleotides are TGTGCCAGCAGTTCCCTAGCGGAAAACACCGGGGAGCTGTTTTTT. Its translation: CASSSLAENTGELFF.

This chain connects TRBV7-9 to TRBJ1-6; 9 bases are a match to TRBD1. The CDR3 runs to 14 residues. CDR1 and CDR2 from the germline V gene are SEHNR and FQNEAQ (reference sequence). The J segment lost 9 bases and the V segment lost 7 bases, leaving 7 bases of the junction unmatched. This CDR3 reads CASNPTGGGSPLHF. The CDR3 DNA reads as TGTGCCAGCAATCCGACAGGGGGTGGTTCACCCCTCCACTTT.

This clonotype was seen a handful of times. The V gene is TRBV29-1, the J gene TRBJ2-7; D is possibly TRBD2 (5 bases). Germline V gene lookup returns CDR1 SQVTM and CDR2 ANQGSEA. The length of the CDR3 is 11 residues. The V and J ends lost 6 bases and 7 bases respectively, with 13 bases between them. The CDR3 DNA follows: TGCAGCGTGGTGCTTGGAGGAGAGCAGTACTTC. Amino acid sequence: CSVVLGGEQYF.

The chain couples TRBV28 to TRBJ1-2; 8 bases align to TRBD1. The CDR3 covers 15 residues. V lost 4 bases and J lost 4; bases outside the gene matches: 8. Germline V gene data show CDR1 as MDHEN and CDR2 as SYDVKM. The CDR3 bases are TGTGCCAGCAGTTCAGGCAGGGGGCTTTTCTATGGCTACACCTTC. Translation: CASSSGRGLFYGYTF.

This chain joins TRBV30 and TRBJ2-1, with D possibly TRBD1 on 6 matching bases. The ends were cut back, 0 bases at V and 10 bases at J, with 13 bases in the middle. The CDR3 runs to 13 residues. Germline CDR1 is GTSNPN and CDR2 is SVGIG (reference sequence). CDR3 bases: TGTGCCTGGAGTGTAACTCACGGGACAGAGCAGTTCTTC. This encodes CAWSVTHGTEQFF.

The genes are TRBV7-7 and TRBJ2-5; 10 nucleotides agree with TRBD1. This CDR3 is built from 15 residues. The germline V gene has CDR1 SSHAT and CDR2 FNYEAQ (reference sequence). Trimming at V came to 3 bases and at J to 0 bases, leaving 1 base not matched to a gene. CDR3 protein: CASSLDRGYQETQYF. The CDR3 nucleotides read TGTGCCAGCAGCTTGGACAGGGGGTACCAAGAGACCCAGTACTTC.

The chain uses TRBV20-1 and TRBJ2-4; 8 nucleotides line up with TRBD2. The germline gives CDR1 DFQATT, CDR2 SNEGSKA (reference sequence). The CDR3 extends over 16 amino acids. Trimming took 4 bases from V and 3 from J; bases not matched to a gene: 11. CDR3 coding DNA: TGCAGTGCTACCCCGGGGGGGGGGATGGGCAAAAACATTCAGTACTTC. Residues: CSATPGGGMGKNIQYF.